Below, one TCR beta chain is given with its context. This clone has a handful of counts. The specificity of this receptor is unknown. The input lacks base qualities; no much larger clone sits a single base away. The CDR3, cysteine through phenylalanine, is 15 amino acids long. Just the 45-base CDR3 DNA is kept, in frame starting at base 1. At the junction V is shortened by 5 bases and J by 5 bases; bases outside the gene matches: 9. From the germline V gene, CDR1 is SGHTA and CDR2 is FQGNSA. These data originate in a study of cytomegalovirus exposure and HLA in healthy donors (dated by TCRdb to about 2017). Concerning the study at large: According to an earlier analysis of 587 of the donors, 200 million or so T cells yielded roughly 100 million unique TCR beta sequences and about 300 Gb of sequence data. The study aimed to test whether signatures of past pathogen exposure could be identified by cataloging public T cell receptors. The genetic ancestry cluster associated with self-reported Caucasian donors included roughly 84% of the 300 to 400 genotyped donors. To predict cytomegalovirus infection status, the study brought together high-throughput TCR immunosequencing, statistical association of individual TCRs with disease status, and machine learning. Donor age, sex, ethnicity and CMV serostatus were compiled together with the repertoire data. A later analysis re-examined previously published TCR beta repertoires from over 500 donors and added high-resolution HLA genotyping to investigate patterns of TCR occurrence. To decide whether each TCR beta V gene segment behaved as functional or pseudogenic, an earlier analysis of several hundred of the donors relied on high-throughput TCR beta sequencing. The number of typed donors differed by locus: roughly 629-630 for A, B, C, DRB1 and DQB1; some 540 for DQA1; about 600 for DPA1; and some 450 for DPB1. The T cell repertoires of roughly 660 subjects were profiled by immunosequencing and related to cytomegalovirus serostatus. Besides the first cohort of 550 to 750 subjects, a separate validation cohort made up of over 100 different subjects was used. Rather than drawing on any new phenotypic data, the later analysis identified candidate immune exposures from TCR beta sequences and the way those sequences occurred across donors. HLA typing covered class I and class II loci at four-digit resolution. Roughly 5 DR-DQ haplotypes were handled as single units for association and clustering, since linkage in the cohort was strong. Among roughly 400 genotyped donors of the cohort, an average of around 220,000 unique TCR beta nucleotide sequences was sequenced per donor, of which roughly 18% were non-productive. A later genetic analysis took genome-wide SNP genotypes for about three fifths of the 666 donors and used that subset as a discovery cohort. An early release that covered some 640 HLA-typed donors contained around 300 gigabases of sequencing data and 70 million to 100 million unique TCR sequences. All discovery cohort repertoires had been generated on a single sequencing platform.

In total, approximately 610 healthy bone marrow donors made up the cohort. At the time of sampling, all cohort members were nominally healthy, though unrecorded immune exposures were likely present. The donor tested CMV seropositive, placing the donor among the 289 seropositive members of the cohort. A peripheral blood sample was provided by each donor, and peripheral blood mononuclear cells were used for TCR beta sequencing. Genomic DNA was extracted from the blood cell samples with the Qiagen DNeasy Blood Extraction Kit. The library relied on the immunoSEQ multiplex PCR assay. For the multiplex PCR, a mixture combining 60 forward primers for TCR Vbeta segments and 13 reverse primers for TCR Jbeta segments was used. A multiplex PCR assay on genomic DNA amplified the CDR3 region of rearranged TCR beta genes. Amplified TCR beta libraries were sequenced as 87-base-pair reads on the Illumina HiSeq System. The study's own analysis went as follows. A later analysis counted around 72 million unique TCR beta chains across the 550 to 800 repertoires, and some 12 million of these chains were shared by at least two donors. Raw reads were error-corrected and collapsed into unique sequences with a nearest-neighbor algorithm that merged closely related sequences to remove PCR and sequencing errors. Alignment of CDR3 sequences to IMGT reference sequences was used to assign V, D and J gene segments. Each retained sequence needed at least a six-nucleotide match to both a V gene segment and a J gene segment. A rearrangement counted as productive if the CDR3 had no stop codons and remained in frame with V and J, and every other rearrangement counted as non-productive. Following IMGT convention, CDR3 was defined as the stretch from the second conserved V-encoded cysteine up to the conserved J-encoded phenylalanine. The earlier analysis of more than 450 of the donors excluded sequences that lacked an unambiguous match to a single V gene segment. An earlier analysis of 587 of the donors classified V segments as functional when productive rearrangements were above 56.7% and as segregating when the standard deviation between donors was above 5%. A statistical classification framework was built to diagnose cytomegalovirus status from the catalog of TCR beta chain sequences. In a later analysis, TCR nucleotide sequences were compared against IMGT/GENE-DB human TR gene sequences so that V and J genes could be assigned. In a later analysis, CDR3 sequences and most-parsimonious VDJ recombination scenarios were assigned using the TCRdist pipeline. In a later analysis, each TCR beta chain was defined by its CDR3 amino acid sequence together with its V-gene family, and reads lacking a unique V-gene family were excluded. In a later analysis, around 650 highly shared, low-generation-probability nucleotide sequences were removed to address suspected cross-contamination and a sequencing artifact. For each public chain, a later analysis derived a clonal expansion index from normalized ranks of inferred template counts within each repertoire. In a later analysis, generation probabilities were computed using a VDJ recombination model fitted to out-of-frame rearrangements, and the results were checked against IGoR. Hypergeometric tests were used in a later analysis to score TCR-TCR, TCR-HLA and TCR-CMV co-occurrence, with a repertoire-size bias correction applied to the TCR pairs. To estimate false discovery rates, a later analysis permuted the HLA or CMV assignments 20 times. In a later analysis, co-occurring TCRs were grouped with DBSCAN, and TCRdist sequence similarity was added when clustering was performed within HLA-allele-positive subsets. Co-occurrence clustering excluded repertoires with fewer than 30,000 or more than 120,000 public chains, plus five with anomalous nucleotide sharing. TCRdb mirrors the immuneACCESS table, restricted to in-frame sequences. Some clones are absent from its copies; in checked studies, under half trace to an unresolved V gene, and the reason for the others is unknown. The V and J calls and clone size are taken from that table; D and trimming were inferred from the DNA. The sample has around 200,000 clones on record, over 75% of them singletons. The leading ten clones occupy roughly a tenth of the sample.

Study-wide conclusions, independent of this receptor: Because HLA typing was missing for some donors at each locus, association tests included only the typed subset. It was suggested by the authors that the approach could potentially be generalized to other disease states and immunological phenotypes. A total of around 150 TCR beta chains were listed by the study as associated with cytomegalovirus. Compared with equally common non-associated chains, HLA-associated TCR beta chains in a later analysis were more clonally expanded and had lower generation probabilities. In a later genetic analysis, a missense DCLRE1C variant was associated with V-gene and J-gene trimming of TCR beta chains, and the association was replicated in an independent cohort. Assigning TCR associations to individual alleles was difficult when HLA alleles, especially DR and DQ, strongly co-occurred. A cluster of highly shared sequence variants was judged likely to represent a technical artifact of the sequencing pipeline. A later analysis associated about 17,000 TCR beta sequences with specific HLA alleles at a false discovery rate of 0.05. In vitro tests confirmed that three of the cytomegalovirus-associated TCR beta chains recognize cytomegalovirus antigens. A further reported finding was that TCR beta sequences accurately predicted the HLA-A and HLA-B alleles for most subjects in the first cohort. Because the 87-base-pair reads could not distinguish some IMGT-functional V segments, including TRBV6-2 and TRBV6-3, those segments were excluded. According to a later analysis, TCR association rates differed among HLA loci, with DRB1 alleles showing the most associated TCRs and HLA-C alleles showing the fewest. In a later analysis, several top co-occurrence clusters were reported to appear linked to parvovirus B19, influenza, CMV and Epstein-Barr virus. Over 15 rarely observed V segments, including chromosome 9 orphons, were excluded from the earlier analysis of 550 to 700 of the donors because counts were too low. The presence/absence analyses assumed that sequencing depth was roughly uniform across donors, and that assumption may not be true. Across donors, most TCR sequences were observed very rarely, whereas some public TCRs were present in many individuals. A later genetic analysis reported fewer N-insertions in productive TCRs among donors in an Asian-associated ancestry cluster than the roughly 700-donor mean. According to a later analysis, most CMV-associated TCR beta chains appeared to be HLA-restricted, and the HLA associations seemed to be driven largely by CMV exposure. Immune exposure information for the cohort was limited to CMV serostatus. Cytomegalovirus status was reported to be diagnosed by the classifier with high specificity and sensitivity in both the original and validation cohorts. This cohort had only TCR beta chains sequenced, and the lack of alpha or paired-chain data limited which features could be detected. Correlated functional status among segregating V segments might be attributable to linkage disequilibrium, but an unknown experimental factor could not be ruled out. In an earlier analysis of several hundred of the donors, most TCR beta V segments were observed in productive rearrangements about 87% or about 30% of the time, broadly matching IMGT annotations.

The sequence was collected from a woman in her forties or fifties in good health and CMV-seropositive. Source material: PBMCs. The chain employs TRBV7-2 and TRBJ2-5; 9 central bases correspond to TRBD1. CDR3 region: CASSPRTGATETQYF. The nucleotides read TGTGCCAGCAGCCCCCGGACAGGGGCGACGGAGACCCAGTACTTC.